These T cell receptor beta chains were read from a single sample in a study of T-cell memory formation after mild COVID-19. TCRdb reprocessed the 5' RACE reads with MiXCR, giving one entry per CDR3 protein. The table records roughly 320,000 distinct CDR3 sequences, over 25% of them present only once. Source material: PBMCs or a T cell subset sorted from them (not recorded which). Receptors originate from an adult woman who had mild COVID-19 (a few samples of this study predate the infection). Cell type and time point are not known. CDR3s include the opening cysteine and the closing phenylalanine or tryptophan. The D gene is left open where the match is weak. Clone size appears in some rows only: once, few, many, or a class for an expanded clone.

v_call	d_call	clone_size	j_call	cdr3_length	cdr3_aa	cdr3_nt
TRBV7-9	.	.	TRBJ2-1	16	CASREAGYTLYNEQFF	TGTGCCAGCAGAGAAGCCGGATATACACTGTACAATGAGCAGTTCTTC
TRBV6-2/TRBV6-3	.	.	TRBJ2-6	17	CASRPLTGLSGANVLTF	TGTGCCAGCCGCCCCCTTACGGGTCTCTCTGGGGCCAACGTCCTGACTTTC
TRBV20-1	.	.	TRBJ1-1	10	CSAGGPRTVF	TGCAGTGCGGGTGGGCCACGGACGGTCTTT
TRBV20-1	.	.	TRBJ2-1	11	CSASRLNEQFF	TGCAGTGCTAGTAGGCTGAATGAGCAGTTCTTC
TRBV18	.	.	TRBJ1-1	15	CASSPQGGDNTEAFF	TGTGCCAGCTCACCACAGGGGGGAGATAACACTGAAGCTTTCTTT
TRBV6-1	.	few	TRBJ1-1	12	CASSEGLSEAFF	TGTGCCAGCAGTGAGGGACTATCTGAAGCTTTCTTT
TRBV20-1	TRBD2	.	TRBJ2-1	14	CSGNGLAGGDEQFF	TGCAGTGGAAATGGACTAGCGGGAGGGGATGAGCAGTTCTTC
TRBV7-2	.	few	TRBJ2-2	15	CASRTLTTHTGELFF	TGTGCCAGCAGGACGTTGACAACTCACACCGGGGAGCTGTTTTTT
TRBV6-2/TRBV6-3	TRBD1	few	TRBJ1-6	15	CASSLSGTGSSPLHF	TGTGCCAGCAGTCTCTCCGGGACAGGGAGTTCACCCCTCCACTTT
TRBV12-3/TRBV12-4	.	.	TRBJ2-1	14	CASRKDQRSHEQFF	TGTGCCAGCAGAAAAGACCAGCGCTCACATGAGCAGTTCTTC
TRBV12-3/TRBV12-4	.	.	TRBJ1-5	13	CASSAPGAQPQHF	TGTGCCAGCAGTGCCCCGGGTGCTCAGCCCCAGCATTTT
TRBV15	.	few	TRBJ2-1	16	CATSRDRAGSYNEQFF	TGTGCCACCAGCAGAGACAGGGCTGGGTCCTACAATGAGCAGTTCTTC
TRBV27	.	.	TRBJ1-5	14	CASSFLAGDQPQHF	TGTGCCAGCAGTTTTCTGGCAGGGGACCAGCCCCAGCATTTT
TRBV20-1	.	.	TRBJ1-1	15	CSARGRRGLNTEAFF	TGCAGTGCTAGAGGACGGAGAGGTTTGAACACTGAAGCTTTCTTT
TRBV9	.	few	TRBJ1-2	15	CASSFRLDGRHGYTF	TGTGCCAGCAGTTTTAGATTGGATGGTCGGCATGGCTACACCTTC
TRBV10-3	.	few	TRBJ1-1	14	CAIRDNFRGTEAFF	TGTGCCATCAGGGATAATTTCCGGGGGACTGAAGCTTTCTTT
TRBV6-4	.	.	TRBJ2-3	14	CASSDTGRADTQYF	TGTGCCAGCAGTGACACCGGGCGGGCAGATACGCAGTATTTT
TRBV7-2	.	.	TRBJ2-1	16	CASSDFRISSYNEQFF	TGTGCCAGCAGCGACTTTAGGATTAGCTCCTACAATGAGCAGTTCTTC
TRBV4-2	TRBD1	few	TRBJ1-6	16	CASSQDEGTGDSPLHF	TGTGCCAGCAGCCAAGATGAAGGGACAGGGGACTCACCCCTCCACTTT
TRBV7-3	TRBD2	few	TRBJ2-7	13	CASSLWGGYEQYF	TGTGCCAGCAGCTTGTGGGGGGGATACGAGCAGTACTTC
TRBV19	TRBD1	.	TRBJ2-3	14	CATATGQSADTQYF	TGTGCCACCGCAACGGGACAGTCCGCAGATACGCAGTATTTT
TRBV20-1	.	.	TRBJ1-1	14	CSARDRRRYTEAFF	TGCAGTGCTAGAGATAGACGGCGCTACACTGAAGCTTTCTTT
TRBV7-2	.	.	TRBJ1-1	14	CASSLDRLNPEAFF	TGTGCCAGCAGCTTAGACAGGCTCAATCCTGAAGCTTTCTTT
TRBV24-1	TRBD2	.	TRBJ2-7	15	CATSDPSGRINEQYF	TGTGCCACCAGTGATCCGAGCGGGAGAATCAACGAGCAGTACTTC
TRBV9	.	.	TRBJ1-1	15	CASSGLRGLNTEAFF	TGTGCCAGCAGCGGCCTCCGGGGCTTGAACACTGAAGCTTTCTTT
TRBV6-1	.	.	TRBJ1-2	14	CASSDQGQFYGYTF	TGTGCCAGCAGTGATCAAGGGCAGTTCTATGGCTACACCTTC
TRBV7-9	TRBD1	few	TRBJ2-7	14	CASSLPGGSYEQYF	TGTGCCAGCAGCTTACCAGGGGGCTCCTACGAGCAGTACTTC
TRBV30	.	.	TRBJ1-1	11	CAWSWSTEAFF	TGTGCCTGGAGTTGGAGCACTGAAGCTTTCTTT
TRBV20-1	.	.	TRBJ1-2	10	CSASGAMITF	TGCAGTGCTAGTGGAGCGATGATTACCTTC
TRBV7-2	.	few	TRBJ2-1	14	CASSLLRTHNEQFF	TGTGCCAGCAGCTTATTGCGGACCCACAATGAGCAGTTCTTC
TRBV7-6	.	few	TRBJ2-2	14	CASSLLEYTGELFF	TGTGCCAGCAGCTTACTTGAATACACCGGGGAGCTGTTTTTT
TRBV12-3/TRBV12-4	.	few	TRBJ1-1	14	CASSWGQLNTEAFF	TGTGCCAGCAGTTGGGGTCAGTTGAACACTGAAGCTTTCTTT
TRBV5-1	TRBD2	few	TRBJ2-3	19	CASSLAPLEGERGGDTQYF	TGCGCCAGCAGCTTGGCTCCGCTAGAAGGCGAGCGGGGGGGAGATACGCAGTATTTT
TRBV14	TRBD1	.	TRBJ1-3	18	CASSPTGIQTYSGNTIYF	TGTGCCAGCAGCCCGACAGGGATTCAGACTTACTCTGGAAACACCATATATTTT
TRBV5-1	TRBD1	few	TRBJ2-7	14	CASSLRTGGYEQYF	TGCGCCAGCAGCCTCCGGACAGGGGGCTACGAGCAGTACTTC
TRBV27	.	few	TRBJ1-2	12	CASRNGVFVYTF	TGTGCCAGCAGGAATGGGGTTTTTGTCTACACCTTC
TRBV7-9	TRBD2	few	TRBJ2-5	20	CASSSNTKGAGTSGRKTQYF	TGTGCCAGCAGCTCCAATACAAAAGGGGCCGGGACTAGCGGGAGAAAGACCCAGTACTTC
TRBV5-1	.	.	TRBJ2-7	14	CASSLPDSLYEQYF	TGCGCCAGCAGCTTGCCCGACAGTCTCTACGAGCAGTACTTC
TRBV6-7	TRBD2	.	TRBJ2-1	18	CASSYSFLAGGPYNEQFF	TGTGCCAGCAGTTACTCCTTTCTAGCGGGAGGACCCTACAATGAGCAGTTCTTC
TRBV7-6	.	.	TRBJ2-7	13	CASSLGPGREQYF	TGTGCCAGCAGCTTAGGCCCAGGCCGCGAGCAGTACTTC
TRBV5-1	.	.	TRBJ2-3	12	CASSRTTDTQYF	TGCGCCAGCAGCAGGACCACAGATACGCAGTATTTT
TRBV2	.	.	TRBJ1-2	11	CAIRNLYGYTF	TGTGCCATCCGGAACTTATATGGCTACACCTTC
TRBV4-1	.	.	TRBJ2-1	14	CASATQGVYNEQFF	TGCGCCAGCGCGACCCAGGGAGTATACAATGAGCAGTTCTTC
TRBV4-1	.	.	TRBJ2-5	15	CASSQEGRTLETQYF	TGCGCCAGCAGCCAAGAAGGCAGAACCTTAGAGACCCAGTACTTC
TRBV2	.	few	TRBJ2-5	14	CASSGRVTQETQYF	TGTGCCAGCAGTGGTAGGGTAACACAAGAGACCCAGTACTTC
TRBV24-1	.	.	TRBJ2-5	14	CATSDLGPQETQYF	TGTGCCACCAGTGATTTGGGGCCCCAAGAGACCCAGTACTTC
TRBV15	.	.	TRBJ2-3	18	CATSRDMGAGISTDTQYF	TGTGCCACCAGCAGAGATATGGGGGCGGGGATTAGCACAGATACGCAGTATTTT
TRBV29-1	.	.	TRBJ2-3	12	CSANGRTDTQYF	TGCAGCGCAAACGGTCGCACAGATACGCAGTATTTT
TRBV6-2/TRBV6-3	.	few	TRBJ2-2	17	CASSYAGPRRGTGELFF	TGTGCCAGCAGTTATGCGGGACCCCGGCGGGGAACCGGGGAGCTGTTTTTT
TRBV4-1	.	.	TRBJ2-2	14	CASSQRDATGELFF	TGCGCCAGCAGCCAGCGCGACGCCACCGGGGAGCTGTTTTTT
TRBV9	TRBD1	.	TRBJ2-1	14	CASSVGQGFDEQFF	TGTGCCAGCAGCGTCGGACAGGGGTTCGATGAGCAGTTCTTC
TRBV5-1	.	.	TRBJ2-3	15	CASSLSASATDTQYF	TGCGCCAGCAGCCTATCGGCATCCGCCACAGATACGCAGTATTTT
TRBV5-1	TRBD1	few	TRBJ1-2	15	CASSPQQGAYYGYTF	TGCGCCAGCAGCCCTCAACAGGGGGCATACTATGGCTACACCTTC
TRBV29-1	.	.	TRBJ2-7	11	CSVATSYEQYF	TGCAGCGTTGCTACATCCTACGAGCAGTACTTC